The 21 T cell receptor beta chains listed next were all sequenced from one sample in a study of blood T cell repertoires in COVID-19. Clones were read by immunoSEQ multiplex PCR, and TCRdb kept only the in-frame ones, dropping some. The sample consists of roughly 130,000 clones, approximately 87% of them appearing once. Sequencing was performed on peripheral blood. All receptors come from a woman aged 55 to 70 with acute or convalescent COVID-19.

V usage is TRBV28 and J usage is TRBJ1-3; D not resolved. V was clipped by 4 bases and J by 0 bases, with 7 bases between them. This CDR3 spans 14 amino acids. CDR1 MDHEN and CDR2 SYDVKM come from the germline V gene. The CDR3 protein is CASSSGNSGNTIYF. DNA of the CDR3: TGTGCCAGCAGTTCCGGGAACTCTGGAAACACCATATATTTT.

The rearrangement uses TRBV3-1 (or the pseudogene TRBV3-2) and TRBJ2-2; tentatively, D is TRBD2 (6 bases). CDR3 length: 15 residues. Trimming took off 4 bases at V and 2 bases at J, with 11 bases between the two ends. The germline V gene encodes CDR1 LGHDT and CDR2 YNNKEL (reference sequence). The chain's CDR3 is CASSPDSGNTGELFF. CDR3 nucleotide sequence: TGTGCCAGCAGCCCCGATAGCGGAAACACCGGGGAGCTGTTTTTT.

The V call is TRBV28, the J call TRBJ2-5; D is perhaps TRBD1 (5 bases). From germline, CDR1 is MDHEN and CDR2 SYDVKM. The CDR3 is 12 residues long. V was trimmed by 2 bases and J by 5 bases, leaving 6 bases between them. This chain's CDR3 is CASSLGHETQYF. The CDR3 nucleotides are TGTGCCAGCAGTTTAGGACACGAGACCCAGTACTTC.

The J gene is TRBJ2-1, the V gene TRBV3-1 (or the pseudogene TRBV3-2); possible D gene TRBD1, 5 bases. V gave up 3 bases and J gave up 7 bases, with 16 bases separating them. CDR3 length: 15 amino acids. Germline CDR1 is LGHDT and CDR2 is YNNKEL (reference sequence). CDR3 region: CASSQRQTIRNEQFF. CDR3 in DNA: TGTGCCAGCAGCCAGAGACAGACAATAAGGAATGAGCAGTTCTTC.

This chain links TRBV20-1 with TRBJ2-1, with D maybe TRBD2 (6 bases). Trimming left V 6 bases short and J 9 bases short, with 12 bases between. Germline CDR1 DFQATT, CDR2 SNEGSKA (reference sequence). This CDR3 contains 11 residues. CDR3 nucleotide sequence: TGCAGTGCCTGGGAGGATCGTGAGCAGTTCTTC. Protein sequence: CSAWEDREQFF.

The chain employs TRBV5-1 and TRBJ2-3; D might be TRBD1 (5 bases). With 0 bases removed from V and 1 base from J, the gap between germline ends came to 9 bases. Germline loops: CDR1 SGHRS, CDR2 YFSETQ. The CDR3 sequence is 15 residues long. The CDR3 DNA sequence: TGCGCCAGCAGCTTGGGGACAATCCGCACAGATACGCAGTATTTT. Amino acid sequence: CASSLGTIRTDTQYF.

This chain joins TRBV5-8 and TRBJ1-2; a weak D match, TRBD1 (6 bases). The CDR3 contains 14 residues. Deletions cut 4 bases from V and 7 bases from J, with 17 bases between. Germline values: CDR1 SGHTS, CDR2 YDEGEE. Here the CDR3 DNA reads TGTGCCAGCAGCCCCCTTCTGGGGGCGGGTGGCTACACCTTC. Residues: CASSPLLGAGGYTF.

The chain joins TRBV3-1 (or the pseudogene TRBV3-2) to TRBJ1-4; 8 nucleotides agree with TRBD1. Germline assignment: CDR1 LGHDT and CDR2 YNNKEL (reference sequence). The trim removed 8 bases at V and 7 bases at J, leaving 9 bases unmatched. This CDR3 spans 14 amino acids. The CDR3 nucleotides read TGTGCCAGCGCCCAGGGGGCGGTGACTGAAAAACTGTTTTTT. It is translated as CASAQGAVTEKLFF.

The chain is built from TRBV28 and TRBJ2-1, with a weak D call TRBD2 (5 bases). The CDR3 is 14 residues long. Trimming removed 5 bases from V and 6 bases from J, with 14 bases in between. The V gene's germline CDR1 is MDHEN and CDR2 SYDVKM. CDR3 sequence: CASSPGGRTNEQFF. Written as DNA, the CDR3 is TGTGCCAGCAGTCCCGGCGGGCGGACCAATGAGCAGTTCTTC. Drawing the rest from reference TRBV28 and TRBJ2-1, the complete variable domain is DVKVTQSSRYLVKRTGEKVFLECVQDMDHENMFWYRQDPGLGLRLIYFSYDVKMKEKGDIPEGYSVSREKKERFSLILESASTNQTSMYLCASSPGGRTNEQFFGPGTRLTVL.

The chain couples TRBV11-2 to TRBJ1-2; 8 bases line up with TRBD1. Germline CDR1 and CDR2: SGHAT and FQNNGV. This CDR3 spans 15 amino acids. V shed 3 bases, J shed 1 base, and the junction held 4 bases outside the gene matches. In nucleotides, the CDR3 is TGTGCCAGCAGCTTGAGCAGGGGGCTTAACTATGGCTACACCTTC. Encoded protein: CASSLSRGLNYGYTF. The full variable domain, rest sourced from reference TRBV11-2 and TRBJ1-2, is EAGVAQSPRYKIIEKRQSVAFWCNPISGHATLYWYQQILGQGPKLLIQFQNNGVVDDSQLPKDRFSAERLKGVDSTLKIQPAKLEDSAVYLCASSLSRGLNYGYTFGSGTRLTVV.

The V gene is TRBV30, the J gene TRBJ1-6; the D is unclear. From germline, CDR1 is GTSNPN and CDR2 SVGIG (reference sequence). This CDR3 spans 13 amino acids. Trimming took off 2 bases at V and 7 bases at J, with 9 bases between the two ends. The CDR3 here is CAWSPGNNSPLHF. For the CDR3, the DNA is TGTGCCTGGAGTCCGGGGAACAATTCACCCCTCCACTTT.

The J gene is TRBJ1-4, the V gene TRBV19; 7 bases line up with TRBD1. V shed 5 bases, J shed 8 bases, and the junction held 8 bases outside the gene matches. The CDR3 has 14 residues. Looked up from germline, CDR1 is LNHDA and CDR2 is SQIVND (reference sequence). This CDR3 is CASSGQGGAEKLFF. DNA of the CDR3: TGTGCCAGTAGTGGTCAAGGGGGCGCCGAAAAACTGTTTTTT.

The rearrangement joins TRBV11-2 to TRBJ2-1, with 12 bases lining up with TRBD1. The CDR3 is 16 amino acids. CDR1 and CDR2 (germline): SGHAT, FQNNGV. With 0 bases clipped from V and 6 bases from J, the junction kept 3 bases outside the gene matches. CDR3 sequence (DNA): TGTGCCAGCAGCTTAGAGGGGGACAGGGGGCTCAATGAGCAGTTCTTC. Protein sequence: CASSLEGDRGLNEQFF.

This chain connects TRBV28 to TRBJ2-2; 11 bases align to TRBD2. The CDR3 covers 15 residues. Looked up from germline, CDR1 is MDHEN and CDR2 is SYDVKM. The trim removed 4 bases at V and 6 bases at J, leaving 4 bases unmatched. Here the CDR3 DNA reads TGTGCCAGCAGTTCTAGCGGGAGGCTTCCCGGGGAGCTGTTTTTT. Translated: CASSSSGRLPGELFF.

V and J are TRBV10-3 and TRBJ1-1, with D perhaps TRBD1 (5 bases). CDR1 is ENHRY and CDR2 is SYGVKD in the germline V gene. The CDR3 is 12 amino acids. The V gene lost 8 bases and the J gene lost 1 base, with 8 bases spanning the gap. The CDR3 DNA is TGTGCCATCGGACACCAGAACACTGAAGCTTTCTTT. Its protein product is CAIGHQNTEAFF.

This rearrangement joins TRBV6-6 to TRBJ1-3; tentatively, D is TRBD1 (5 bases). The V gene lost 8 bases and the J gene lost 7 bases, with 12 bases spanning the gap. The CDR3 has 12 amino acids. Germline CDR1 is MNHNY and CDR2 is SVGAGI (reference sequence). CDR3 nucleotide sequence: TGTGCCAGCCGGGACTCAGGGAACACCATATATTTT. Translation gives CASRDSGNTIYF.

The sample holds one count of this clone. This chain joins TRBV2 and TRBJ2-2, with D uncertain. V lost 5 bases and J 6 bases, leaving 4 bases between the germline ends. Germline CDR1 reads SNHLY; CDR2 reads FYNNEI. This CDR3 has 11 amino acids. CDR3 amino acids: CASSRAGELFF. The CDR3 DNA reads TGTGCCAGCAGTCGAGCCGGGGAGCTGTTTTTT.

The genes are TRBV4-1 and TRBJ2-4; 11 nucleotides match TRBD2. V lost 2 bases and J lost 0; bases outside the gene matches: 6. Germline CDR1 is MGHRA and CDR2 is YSYEKL. CDR3 length equals 18 residues. The CDR3 loop is CASSQFLAGGSAKNIQYF. The CDR3 nucleotides read TGCGCCAGCAGCCAATTCCTAGCGGGAGGCTCAGCCAAAAACATTCAGTACTTC.

J is TRBJ1-5 and V is TRBV19; unclear D gene. The CDR3 is 12 amino acids. Germline V gene lookup returns CDR1 LNHDA and CDR2 SQIVND (reference sequence). V lost 6 bases and J 7 bases, leaving 10 bases between the germline ends. For the CDR3, the DNA is TGTGCCAGTAGGAAGGGAGGACAGCCCCAGCATTTT. Translation: CASRKGGQPQHF.

V is TRBV28 and J is TRBJ1-3; no clear D gene. V lost 4 bases and J lost 0, with 13 bases in between. Germline V gives CDR1 MDHEN, CDR2 SYDVKM. There are 16 residues in the CDR3. The CDR3 is CASSSADWISGNTIYF. CDR3 nucleotides: TGTGCCAGCAGTTCAGCGGACTGGATCTCTGGAAACACCATATATTTT.

The chain employs TRBV11-1 and TRBJ2-1; weak D call: TRBD2 (5 bases). Germline V CDR1 and CDR2: SGHAT, FQDESV (reference sequence). The CDR3 has 15 amino acids. The V gene lost 4 bases and the J gene lost 10 bases, with 20 bases spanning the gap. The CDR3 DNA reads TGTGCCAGCAGCTCGCGGACTCTGGCCCGCCTCGAGCAGTTCTTC. Encoded protein: CASSSRTLARLEQFF.